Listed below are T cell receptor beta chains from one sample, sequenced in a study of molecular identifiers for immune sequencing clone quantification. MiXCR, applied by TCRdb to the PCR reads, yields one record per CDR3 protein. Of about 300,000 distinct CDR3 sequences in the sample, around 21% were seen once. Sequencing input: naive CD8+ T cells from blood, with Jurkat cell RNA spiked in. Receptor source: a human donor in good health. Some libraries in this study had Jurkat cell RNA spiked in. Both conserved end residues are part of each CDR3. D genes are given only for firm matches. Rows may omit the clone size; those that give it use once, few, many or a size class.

CDR3aa: CASSDVGASNQPQHF
CDR3nt: TGTGCCAGCAGTGATGTAGGGGCCAGCAATCAGCCCCAGCATTTT
v_gene: TRBV6-4
j_gene: TRBJ1-5
d_gene: NA
abundance: few

CDR3aa: CSASQGSAYEQYF
CDR3nt: TGCAGTGCTAGTCAGGGAAGTGCCTACGAGCAGTACTTC
v_gene: TRBV20-1
j_gene: TRBJ2-7
d_gene: NA
abundance: many

CDR3aa: CASSPLGDYSYEQYF
CDR3nt: TGTGCCAGCAGCCCACTGGGGGACTACTCCTACGAGCAGTACTTC
v_gene: TRBV27
j_gene: TRBJ2-7
d_gene: TRBD2
abundance: few

CDR3aa: CASTGGASASTDTQYF
CDR3nt: TGTGCCAGTACGGGGGGGGCCTCAGCTAGCACAGATACGCAGTATTTT
v_gene: TRBV9
j_gene: TRBJ2-3
d_gene: TRBD2
abundance: many

CDR3aa: CASSKGQTLEAFF
CDR3nt: TGTGCCAGCAGCAAAGGACAGACTCTTGAAGCTTTCTTT
v_gene: TRBV13
j_gene: TRBJ1-1
d_gene: NA
abundance: many

CDR3aa: CASSPFSGQGISGANVLTF
CDR3nt: TGTGCCAGCAGCCCATTTTCGGGACAGGGAATTTCTGGGGCCAACGTCCTGACTTTC
v_gene: TRBV11-2
j_gene: TRBJ2-6
d_gene: TRBD1
abundance: NA

CDR3aa: CASSPNRDSSYEQYF
CDR3nt: TGTGCCAGCAGTCCGAACCGGGACAGTTCCTACGAGCAGTACTTC
v_gene: TRBV6-5
j_gene: TRBJ2-7
d_gene: TRBD1
abundance: many

CDR3aa: CASRPLTSGRAAGTQYF
CDR3nt: TGTGCCAGCAGGCCCTTGACTAGCGGGAGGGCCGCAGGTACGCAGTATTTT
v_gene: TRBV27
j_gene: TRBJ2-3
d_gene: TRBD2
abundance: NA

CDR3aa: CASSTGTSGYLSTDTQYF
CDR3nt: TGTGCCAGCAGTACCGGGACTAGCGGTTACCTTAGCACAGATACGCAGTATTTT
v_gene: TRBV6-5
j_gene: TRBJ2-3
d_gene: TRBD2
abundance: many

CDR3aa: CAWSVLGLAGSEQFF
CDR3nt: TGTGCCTGGAGTGTACTCGGACTAGCGGGTAGTGAGCAGTTCTTC
v_gene: TRBV30
j_gene: TRBJ2-1
d_gene: TRBD2
abundance: many

CDR3aa: CASSPPNTGAFF
CDR3nt: TGTGCCAGCAGCCCACCGAACACTGGAGCTTTCTTT
v_gene: TRBV7-9
j_gene: TRBJ1-1
d_gene: NA
abundance: once

CDR3aa: CASSEGQGWQETQYF
CDR3nt: TGTGCCAGCAGCGAGGGACAGGGGTGGCAAGAGACCCAGTACTTC
v_gene: TRBV9
j_gene: TRBJ2-5
d_gene: TRBD1
abundance: many

CDR3aa: CSVGGHLAGYNEQFF
CDR3nt: TGCAGCGTTGGCGGACACCTGGCGGGATACAATGAGCAGTTCTTC
v_gene: TRBV29-1
j_gene: TRBJ2-1
d_gene: NA
abundance: many